This TCR beta chain stems from a study of CD8 T cells in Susac syndrome (dated by TCRdb to between 2019 and 2020). Looking at the study overall: The study used repertoire sequencing to test whether antigen drove CD8+ T cell activation and differentiation in Susac syndrome. Clonality of the CD8+ T cell repertoire was compared between roughly eleven healthy donors, about 14 Susac syndrome patients and 15 or so multiple sclerosis patients.

Worth noting for this clonotype: The target of this receptor is not known. Base qualities are not at hand, and no much larger clone is one base apart.

The CDR3 contains 13 residues, cysteine and phenylalanine counted. This entry keeps only the CDR3 DNA: 39 bases, framed from base 1. Based on the germline V gene, the CDR1 and CDR2 sequences are SQVTM and ANQGSEA. Ends trimmed: V by 6 bases, J by 5 bases; bases unmatched to a gene: 9. Broad study findings and their caveats: The number of individuals in the TCR sequencing and HLA analysis was recognized as being relatively small.

RNA was extracted using the RNeasy kit, and about 0.5 to 1 ug of the RNA was reverse transcribed with random hexamers. The immunoSEQ multiplex PCR assay, which covers 54 Vbeta and 13 Jbeta segments, was used to amplify TCR beta CDR3 regions. PCR amplification bias was corrected by using a synthetic template baseline for primer optimization and computational correction. Per the authors' processing: Only productive sequences were kept, with reads annotated to V, D and J genes according to IMGT and analyzed in immunoSEQ Analyzer. Clonality was calculated as one minus the Shannon entropy normalized by log2 of the number of productive unique sequences. Public and private clones were assessed among the 100 most prevalent clones of each patient and control. A clone was defined as Susac-specific if it was absent from the healthy and MS cohorts, from 1052 published viral clones and from other ImmuneACCESS disease sequences. Using fastp trimming at Q25 and MiXCR clonotype assembly, TCRdb reanalyzed the public sequencing data and kept in-frame beta chains. Identical CDR3 protein sequences are pooled into one entry, listed with their most common genes and DNA. TCRdb's processing, not the authors', yielded these V and J calls. The sample table contains 150,000 to 180,000 distinct CDR3 sequences; only one count was recorded for just under 97% of them. Over 0.12% of the sample belongs to the ten largest clones.

Peripheral blood CD8+ and CD4+ T cells from healthy donors, Susac syndrome patients and multiple sclerosis patients were profiled using high-throughput TCR beta sequencing. Treatment-naive patients with stable or active relapsing-remitting disease fulfilling revised McDonald criteria were used as multiple sclerosis controls. Bulk CD8+ and CD4+ T cells were purified by magnetic negative isolation, whereas CD8+ TEMRA cells were enriched by FACS. Blood was collected in EDTA tubes and processed within 24 hours, with PBMCs isolated through density gradient centrifugation. PBMCs destined for TCR sequencing were cryopreserved in liquid nitrogen and later thawed in a 37 °C water bath. Purity of sorted or isolated CD4+, CD8+ and CD8+ TEMRA cells was at least 90%.

The specimen sequenced was CD8+ T cells from PBMCs. Rearrangement joined TRBV29-1 to TRBJ1-1, with TRBD1 matching 7 junction bases. The TCR originated in a human donor with multiple sclerosis. The DNA is TGCAGCGTCGCTCGATCAGGGGGAACTGAAGCTTTCTTT. Translated, it gives CSVARSGGTEAFF.